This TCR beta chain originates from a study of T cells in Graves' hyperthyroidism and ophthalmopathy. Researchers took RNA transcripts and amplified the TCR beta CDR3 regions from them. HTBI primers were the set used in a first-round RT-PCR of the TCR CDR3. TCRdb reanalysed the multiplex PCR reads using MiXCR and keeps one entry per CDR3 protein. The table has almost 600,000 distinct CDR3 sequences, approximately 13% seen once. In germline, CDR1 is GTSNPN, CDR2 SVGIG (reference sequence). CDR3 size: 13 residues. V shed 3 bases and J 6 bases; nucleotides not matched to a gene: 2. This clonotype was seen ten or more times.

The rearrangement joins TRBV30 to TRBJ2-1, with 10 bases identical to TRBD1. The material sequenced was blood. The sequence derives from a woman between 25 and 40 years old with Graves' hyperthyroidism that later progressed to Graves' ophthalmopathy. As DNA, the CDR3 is TGTGCCTGGAGGAGGACAGGGGGCAATGAGCAGTTCTTC. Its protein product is CAWRRTGGNEQFF.